This T cell receptor (beta chain) was sequenced in a study of blood T cell repertoires in COVID-19. Background on the study: Sites across the United States, Italy and Spain contributed samples from acute and convalescent COVID-19. PBMCs, B-cell-depleted T cells, or T cells were the source of the cDNA or gDNA that made up the material.

As processed by the authors: Counts of nucleated cells, estimated from reference gene primer amplification, were obtained. Libraries were prepared by immunoSEQ multiplex PCR; TCRdb keeps only in-frame clonotypes and omits some of them. V and J calls and clone size come straight from that table; D and trimming were deduced from the DNA. There are fewer than 600,000 clones in the sample; 89% occur only once, and about 1% lies in the top ten. Seattle patients were enrolled while actively infected and followed longitudinally. V was trimmed by 8 bases and J by 4 bases, leaving 18 bases between them. The CDR3 runs to 15 residues. The V gene's germline CDR1 is LGHDT and CDR2 YNNKEL (reference sequence).

Sequenced: peripheral blood. The receptor comes from a man aged 18 to 30 with COVID-19, enrolled during active disease. The genes are TRBV3-1 (or the pseudogene TRBV3-2) and TRBJ2-1; D is possibly TRBD2 (6 bases). In DNA, the CDR3 is TGTGCCAGCTCGACCGGAGGGACTGAGTACAATGAGCAGTTCTTC. It yields the protein CASSTGGTEYNEQFF.